These 18 T cell receptor beta chains originate from one sample sequenced in a study of neurological immune-mediated disorders. TCRdb independently ran MiXCR on the 5' RACE reads; one entry per CDR3 protein. Here the sample spans about 49,000 distinct CDR3 sequences, less than 12% being singletons. This sample's time point: longitudinal time-point 1 (baseline). Sequenced material: PBMCs. The receptors come from a woman in her 40s in good health.

This clonotype was picked up many times. V gene TRBV12-3 or TRBV12-4 combines with J gene TRBJ1-1; D is unresolved. This CDR3 comprises 13 residues. V lost 4 bases and J 6 bases, leaving 12 bases between the germline ends. The CDR3 region is CASSSQVGAEAFF. For the CDR3, the DNA is TGTGCCAGCAGTTCCCAGGTGGGCGCTGAAGCTTTCTTT.

This clonotype is labeled medium-sized. The gene calls are TRBV20-1 and TRBJ1-2; D gene unclear. Germline V gene lookup returns CDR1 DFQATT and CDR2 SNEGSKA (reference sequence). Trimming stripped 3 bases from V and 4 bases from J, with 12 bases between. The CDR3 consists of 13 residues. In DNA form, the CDR3 reads TGCAGTGCTAGTCAGCAGGAGCGCTATGGCTACACCTTC. It specifies CSASQQERYGYTF.

This clonotype was seen ten or more times. This chain uses TRBV15 with TRBJ2-3; possibly TRBD2 for D (6 bases). V was cut by 0 bases and J by 1 base, with 11 bases left in between. This CDR3 region has 16 residues. Germline V CDR1 and CDR2: LNHNV, YYDKDF (reference sequence). The CDR3 bases are TGTGCCACCAGCAGAGACCCCGGGAGACGCACAGATACGCAGTATTTT. It codes for CATSRDPGRRTDTQYF.

This clonotype came up many times. The gene calls are TRBV20-1 and TRBJ2-3, with D possibly TRBD1 on 6 matching bases. Trimming took 6 bases from V and 6 from J, leaving 10 bases between them. Germline loops: CDR1 DFQATT, CDR2 SNEGSKA (reference sequence). This CDR3 is built from 11 residues. As DNA, the CDR3 is TGCAGTGCGACCCAGGGGGATACGCAGTATTTT. Translation gives CSATQGDTQYF.

This clonotype counts as medium-sized. The V and J genes are TRBV7-9 and TRBJ2-5; either TRBD1 or TRBD2 may supply D (6 bases each). This CDR3 is 15 amino acids long. Trimming pared 6 bases from V and 0 bases from J, leaving 14 bases between. Germline-derived CDR1 and CDR2 are SEHNR and FQNEAQ (reference sequence). The CDR3 DNA is TGTGCCAGCAGTTTTTCGGGGGCGTACCAAGAGACCCAGTACTTC. This codes for CASSFSGAYQETQYF. Full variable domain (rest looked up from reference TRBV7-9 and TRBJ2-5): DTGVSQNPRHKITKRGQNVTFRCDPISEHNRLYWYRQTLGQGPEFLTYFQNEAQLEKSRLLSDRFSAERPKGSFSTLEIQRTEQGDSAMYLCASSFSGAYQETQYFGPGTRLLVL.

This clonotype occurred many times. The chain couples TRBV6-5 to TRBJ1-2, with 7 nucleotides matching TRBD1. The V gene's germline CDR1 is MNHEY and CDR2 SVGAGI. The CDR3 is made up of 15 amino acids. V lost 2 bases, J lost 3 bases, and 6 bases stayed unmatched. The CDR3 loop reads CASSYVGQPYYGYTF. In DNA form, the CDR3 reads TGTGCCAGCAGTTACGTGGGACAGCCCTACTATGGCTACACCTTC.

This clonotype was seen at least ten times. This chain uses TRBV12-3 or TRBV12-4 with TRBJ2-7; D is undetermined. The CDR3 is made up of 15 amino acids. The V and J ends lost 4 bases and 5 bases respectively, with 18 bases between them. The CDR3 region has the DNA TGTGCCAGCAGTTCCTACGACGGCCAGGCGGACGAGCAGTACTTC. Protein product: CASSSYDGQADEQYF.

V and J are TRBV9 and TRBJ1-1; 8 bases align to TRBD1. Germline lookup yields CDR1 SGDLS and CDR2 YYNGEE. V lost 4 bases to trimming and J lost 0 bases; unmatched junction nucleotides: 5. This CDR3 is built from 15 residues. CDR3 nucleotide sequence: TGTGCCAGCAGCCCACGACAGGGGCTGAACACTGAAGCTTTCTTT. This codes for CASSPRQGLNTEAFF.

This clonotype was found many times. J is TRBJ2-3 and V is TRBV12-3 or TRBV12-4; 9 bases are a match to TRBD2. The CDR3 has 15 amino acids. Unmatched junction bases numbered 7, after V lost 3 bases and J lost 6 bases. This CDR3 is CASSLALAGTDTQYF. The CDR3 nucleotides are TGTGCCAGCAGTTTGGCCCTAGCGGGAACCGATACGCAGTATTTT.

This clonotype was seen at least ten times. The rearrangement joins TRBV18 to TRBJ1-1; no clear D gene. The V end lost 5 bases, the J end lost 3 bases, and 13 bases lay between the germline ends. Germline CDR1 and CDR2: KGHSH and LQKENI. The CDR3 has 14 amino acids. CDR3 DNA: TGTGCCAGCTCAGAAGGACGGACCTACACTGAAGCTTTCTTT. Translating gives CASSEGRTYTEAFF.

This clonotype was seen repeatedly, ten times or more. The chain links TRBV9 to TRBJ1-2, with 8 bases lining up with TRBD1. V lost 3 bases to trimming and J lost 5 bases; unmatched junction nucleotides: 9. The CDR3 is 15 amino acids. Germline assignment: CDR1 SGDLS and CDR2 YYNGEE. CDR3 nucleotide sequence: TGTGCCAGCAGCGCGACCAGGGGGCTGGATTATGGCTACACCTTC. Amino acids: CASSATRGLDYGYTF. Supplemented by reference TRBV9 and TRBJ1-2, the full variable domain reads DSGVTQTPKHLITATGQRVTLRCSPRSGDLSVYWYQQSLDQGLQFLIQYYNGEERAKGNILERFSAQQFPDLHSELNLSSLELGDSALYFCASSATRGLDYGYTFGSGTRLTVV.

There are many counts of this clonotype. The V gene is TRBV20-1, the J gene TRBJ1-4; 8 nucleotides line up with TRBD1. Per germline, CDR1 DFQATT and CDR2 SNEGSKA (reference sequence). J gave up 8 bases and V 1 base, and 12 bases lay outside the gene matches. This CDR3 comprises 16 residues. CDR3 DNA sequence: TGCAGTGCTAGAGGGGGGCAGGGGGCCCTGAGCGAAAAACTGTTTTTT. Amino acid sequence: CSARGGQGALSEKLFF.

In this sample, this clonotype turned up many times. The V gene is TRBV7-2, the J gene TRBJ1-5; D is unresolved. V was cut by 1 base and J by 8 bases, with 9 bases left in between. Germline V gives CDR1 SGHTA, CDR2 FQGNSA. The CDR3 extends over 13 amino acids. The CDR3 loop is CASSLGVIKPQHF. CDR3 DNA sequence: TGTGCCAGCAGCTTAGGTGTAATCAAGCCCCAGCATTTT.

Ten or more counts support this clonotype. The genes are TRBV5-6 and TRBJ2-5; D not certain. Germline CDR1 reads SGHDT; CDR2 reads YYEEEE. Between the trimmed V and J ends, which lost 1 base and 2 bases, there was a span of 12 bases. This CDR3 region has 15 residues. The CDR3 coding sequence is TGTGCCAGCAGCTTGAAATACACGGCACAAGAGACCCAGTACTTC. Protein product: CASSLKYTAQETQYF.

This clonotype was picked up many times. The V and J genes are TRBV5-1 and TRBJ2-1, with 8 bases identical to TRBD1. V shed 4 bases and J 5 bases; nucleotides not matched to a gene: 8. Germline-derived CDR1 and CDR2 are SGHRS and YFSETQ. The CDR3 runs to 15 residues. The CDR3 sequence is CASSRTGHNNNEQFF. In DNA, the CDR3 is TGCGCCAGCAGCCGGACAGGGCATAATAACAATGAGCAGTTCTTC.

The sample holds many counts of this clonotype. The chain employs TRBV20-1 and TRBJ1-2, with D possibly being TRBD1 (6 bases). The CDR3 has 13 amino acids. Germline V CDR1 and CDR2: DFQATT, SNEGSKA (reference sequence). Between the trimmed V and J ends, which lost 3 bases and 3 bases, there was a span of 11 bases. The CDR3 reads CSARADRHYGYTF. CDR3 sequence (DNA): TGCAGTGCTAGGGCGGACAGACACTATGGCTACACCTTC.

V usage is TRBV4-3 and J usage is TRBJ2-1, with D perhaps assigned TRBD1 or TRBD2 (5 bases each). This CDR3 has 18 amino acids. The V end was cut by 2 bases, the J end by 5 bases, with 22 bases between. Germline CDR1 LGHNA, CDR2 YSLEER. The CDR3 DNA sequence: TGCGCCAGCAGCCAACCCCCCCGCGGAGGCGTGGGGGACAATGAGCAGTTCTTC. Protein: CASSQPPRGGVGDNEQFF.

This clonotype was detected a few times. The rearrangement uses TRBV5-1 and TRBJ1-5; 7 bases are shared with TRBD1. CDR1 is SGHRS, CDR2 YFSETQ, per germline. J was trimmed by 2 bases and V by 3 bases; bases with no gene match: 8. This CDR3 spans 16 amino acids. Written as DNA, the CDR3 is TGCGCCAGCAGCTGGGGTGACAGGGTGGGCAATCAGCCCCAGCATTTT. Amino acids: CASSWGDRVGNQPQHF.